The rows below give T cell receptor beta chains drawn from one sample of a study of tumour-infiltrating T cells in Burkitt lymphoma. Sequencing was performed with immunoSEQ multiplex PCR; in TCRdb, only in-frame clones are kept and a portion is missing. The table includes about 50,000 clones, around 32% detected once. Sequenced sample: tumor tissue. These receptor sequences come from a human donor with Burkitt lymphoma. The CDR3 runs from the conserved cysteine through the conserved F or W. A D gene is named only where the DNA matches it firmly. Size tells how often a clone was seen (once, few, many) or the class of an expanded clone, and some rows leave it out.

j_call,d_call,v_call,clone_size,cdr3_aa,cdr3_nt
TRBJ2-5,TRBD2,TRBV19,few,CASSSLTSGVTKSTQYF,TGTGCCAGTAGTTCGTTGACTAGCGGGGTAACCAAGAGTACCCAGTACTTC
TRBJ1-1,NA,TRBV7-2,NA,CASSPSSF,TGTGCCAGCAGCCCGAGCAGTTTC
TRBJ2-7,NA,TRBV6-1,NA,CASSEGFYEQYF,TGTGCCAGCAGTGAAGGGTTCTACGAGCAGTACTTC
TRBJ2-5,TRBD2,TRBV5-1,few,CASSPQGGGGETQYF,TGCGCCAGCAGCCCGCAGGGCGGGGGGGGAGAGACCCAGTACTTC
TRBJ1-6,NA,TRBV7-9,few,CASSLDPDSPLHF,TGTGCCAGCAGCTTAGACCCGGATTCACCCCTCCACTTT
TRBJ1-4,NA,TRBV19,NA,CASSISGTVNEKLFF,TGTGCCAGTAGTATCTCGGGGACTGTTAATGAAAAACTGTTTTTT
TRBJ1-1,NA,TRBV6-5,once,CASSYREEGKAFF,TGTGCCAGCAGTTACAGGGAGGAGGGTAAAGCTTTCTTT
TRBJ1-2,TRBD1,TRBV19,few,CASSMQGARGYTF,TGTGCCAGTAGTATGCAGGGGGCGCGGGGCTACACCTTC
TRBJ2-3,TRBD2,TRBV2,NA,CASRGGTDTQYF,TGTGCCAGCCGGGGGGGCACAGATACGCAGTATTTT
TRBJ1-5,NA,TRBV5-4,NA,CASSPGSNSNQPQHF,TGTGCCAGCAGCCCGGGATCCAATAGCAATCAGCCCCAGCATTTT
TRBJ1-1,NA,TRBV30,NA,CAWCAGRRAEAFF,TGTGCCTGGTGCGCGGGCAGGAGGGCTGAAGCTTTCTTT
TRBJ2-5,NA,TRBV6-5,NA,CASSPAGETQYF,TGTGCCAGCAGCCCAGCCGGGGAGACCCAGTACTTC
TRBJ1-6,NA,TRBV5-1,NA,CASSLDTGSYNSPLHF,TGCGCCAGCAGCTTGGATACCGGGTCCTATAATTCACCCCTCCACTTT
TRBJ2-7,NA,TRBV7-2,NA,CASSSRTFEQYF,TGTGCCAGCAGCTCAAGGACATTCGAGCAGTACTTC
TRBJ2-7,TRBD2,TRBV5-1,NA,CASSSLAGGPENEQYF,TGCGCCAGCAGCTCCCTAGCGGGGGGGCCTGAAAACGAGCAGTACTTC
TRBJ2-3,NA,TRBV9,few,CASSSLGGVAVTQYF,TGTGCCAGCAGCTCCCTAGGGGGGGTAGCTGTTACGCAGTATTTT
TRBJ1-5,NA,TRBV5-5,few,CASSPWGRSNQPQHF,TGTGCCAGCAGCCCTTGGGGGCGTTCCAATCAGCCCCAGCATTTT
TRBJ1-4,NA,TRBV7-9,many,CASSTETGMGEKLFF,TGTGCCAGCAGCACAGAAACAGGGATGGGTGAAAAACTGTTTTTT
TRBJ1-1,NA,TRBV6-1,NA,CASSNRPSTEAFF,TGTGCCAGCTCTAACAGGCCAAGTACTGAAGCTTTCTTT
TRBJ2-3,TRBD2,TRBV5-5,NA,CASSLASGGTYSTDTQYF,TGTGCCAGCAGCTTGGCTAGCGGGGGGACCTATAGCACAGATACGCAGTATTTT
TRBJ1-3,NA,TRBV5-1,NA,CASSLGEPLGGNTIYF,TGCGCCAGCAGCTTGGGGGAACCTTTAGGTGGAAACACCATATATTTT
TRBJ1-3,NA,TRBV6-9,few,CASRLGNTIYF,TGTGCCAGCAGGCTTGGAAACACCATATATTTT
TRBJ2-4,NA,TRBV19,NA,CASTRSHTLAKNIQYF,TGTGCCAGTACCCGGAGCCATACTCTGGCCAAAAACATTCAGTACTTC
TRBJ1-6,NA,TRBV7-8,NA,CASSLATGPSFAGHNSPLHF,TGTGCCAGCAGCTTAGCGACAGGCCCGAGCTTCGCTGGTCATAATTCACCCCTCCACTTT
TRBJ2-4,NA,TRBV5-4,NA,CASSFGTKNIQYF,TGTGCCAGCAGCTTCGGGACCAAAAACATTCAGTACTTC
TRBJ1-2,NA,TRBV18,NA,CASSPQGPAGYTF,TGTGCCAGCTCACCTCAGGGCCCGGCGGGCTACACCTTC
TRBJ1-2,NA,TRBV5-1,few,CASSDTLAPGDF,TGCGCCAGCAGCGATACTTTAGCCCCCGGGGACTTC
TRBJ1-1,NA,TRBV5-4,NA,CASSLVGAPGAFF,TGTGCCAGCAGCTTGGTAGGGGCCCCGGGAGCTTTCTTT
TRBJ1-4,NA,TRBV5-6,NA,CASSLTTTEKLFF,TGTGCCAGCAGCTTAACGACCACTGAAAAACTGTTTTTT
TRBJ1-2,NA,TRBV19,NA,CASRGPRGYTF,TGTGCCAGCCGGGGCCCGAGGGGCTACACCTTC
TRBJ2-7,TRBD2,TRBV5-1,NA,CASSRTSGVVEQYF,TGCGCCAGCAGTCGGACTAGCGGGGTGGTGGAGCAGTACTTC
TRBJ1-5,TRBD1,TRBV7-2,few,CASSSRQGGNQPQHF,TGTGCCAGCAGCTCTCGACAGGGAGGCAATCAGCCCCAGCATTTT
TRBJ1-4,NA,TRBV4-3,NA,CASSQDPYPANEKLFF,TGCGCCAGCAGCCAAGATCCCTATCCGGCTAATGAAAAACTGTTTTTT
TRBJ1-2,TRBD1,TRBV7-9,NA,CASSLSRQGDYGYTF,TGTGCCAGCAGCTTATCCAGACAGGGTGACTATGGCTACACCTTC
TRBJ2-7,NA,TRBV6-5,NA,CASSDSRSSYEQYF,TGTGCCAGCAGTGATAGCCGTAGCTCCTACGAGCAGTACTTC
TRBJ2-1,TRBD2,TRBV7-6,few,CASTRGAGEIYNEQFF,TGTGCCAGCACTCGAGGAGCGGGGGAGATCTACAATGAGCAGTTCTTC
TRBJ1-1,TRBD1,TRBV4-1,few,CASSQDKGGRGRTEAFF,TGCGCCAGCAGCCAAGATAAAGGGGGCAGGGGGCGGACTGAAGCTTTCTTT
TRBJ1-2,NA,TRBV6-6,NA,CASGAADYGYTF,TGTGCCAGCGGGGCAGCAGATTATGGCTACACCTTC
TRBJ1-5,NA,TRBV19,few,CASSRNRDQPQHF,TGTGCCAGTAGCAGAAACAGGGATCAGCCCCAGCATTTT
TRBJ2-3,TRBD2,TRBV4-3,few,CASSQDGAGGRTDTQYF,TGCGCCAGCAGCCAAGATGGGGCGGGGGGACGCACAGATACGCAGTATTTT
TRBJ2-1,NA,TRBV15,few,CATSRGKHRRGYNEQFF,TGTGCCACCAGCAGAGGAAAACATCGACGAGGGTACAATGAGCAGTTCTTC
TRBJ2-7,TRBD2,TRBV19,NA,CASSVGGNRQYF,TGTGCCAGTAGTGTCGGGGGGAATCGGCAGTACTTC
TRBJ2-1,TRBD1,TRBV4-2,NA,CASSQGQGASYNEQFF,TGTGCCAGCAGCCAGGGACAGGGGGCGAGTTACAATGAGCAGTTCTTC
TRBJ2-7,NA,TRBV14,NA,CASSQQGALSYEQYF,TGTGCCAGCAGCCAGCAGGGTGCCCTCTCCTACGAGCAGTACTTC
TRBJ2-3,NA,TRBV7-9,few,CASSLVGLETDTQYF,TGTGCCAGCAGCTTAGTAGGTTTGGAGACAGATACGCAGTATTTT
TRBJ2-2,NA,TRBV2,NA,CASSEWGPLNTGELFF,TGTGCCAGCAGTGAGTGGGGACCATTAAACACCGGGGAGCTGTTTTTT
TRBJ1-5,NA,TRBV9,NA,CASSVGDQPQHF,TGTGCCAGCAGCGTAGGGGATCAGCCCCAGCATTTT
TRBJ1-2,NA,TRBV6-1,NA,CASSDITRVAYGYTF,TGTGCCAGCAGCGACATCACAAGGGTTGCCTATGGCTACACCTTC
TRBJ1-5,NA,TRBV7-9,few,CASSFGGDQPQHF,TGTGCCAGCAGCTTCGGAGGGGACCAGCCCCAGCATTTT
TRBJ2-2,NA,TRBV25-1,few,CASSEYGGTGELFF,TGTGCCAGCAGTGAATATGGGGGCACCGGGGAGCTGTTTTTT
TRBJ2-5,NA,TRBV2,NA,CAGGAVGQQTQYF,TGTGCCGGGGGAGCGGTGGGTCAACAGACCCAGTACTTC